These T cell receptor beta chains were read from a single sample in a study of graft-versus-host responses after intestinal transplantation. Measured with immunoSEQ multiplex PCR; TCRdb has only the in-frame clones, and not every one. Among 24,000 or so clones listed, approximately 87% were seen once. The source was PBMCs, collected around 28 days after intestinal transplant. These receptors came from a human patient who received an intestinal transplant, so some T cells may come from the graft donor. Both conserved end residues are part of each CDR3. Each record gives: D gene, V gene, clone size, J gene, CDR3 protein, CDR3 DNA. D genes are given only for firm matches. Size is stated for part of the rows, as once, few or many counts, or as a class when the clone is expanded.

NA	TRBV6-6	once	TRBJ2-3	CASGDTQYF	TGTGCCAGCGGCGACACGCAGTATTTT
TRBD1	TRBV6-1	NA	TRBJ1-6	CASSEWGQGNSPLHF	TGTGCCAGCAGTGAATGGGGACAGGGCAATTCACCCCTCCACTTT
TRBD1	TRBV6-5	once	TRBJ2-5	CASSYSQGKGETQYF	TGTGCCAGCAGTTACTCACAGGGGAAGGGGGAGACCCAGTACTTC
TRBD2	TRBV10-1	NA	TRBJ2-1	CASSESRTSGHLGNEQFF	TGCGCCAGCAGTGAGTCTAGGACTAGCGGGCACCTGGGCAATGAGCAGTTCTTC
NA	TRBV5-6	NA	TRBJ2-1	CASSPGTLDNEQFF	TGTGCCAGCAGCCCCGGGACTCTCGACAATGAGCAGTTCTTC
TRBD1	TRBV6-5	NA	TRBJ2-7	CASSYFPTGDEQYF	TGTGCCAGCAGTTACTTCCCAACAGGGGACGAGCAGTACTTC
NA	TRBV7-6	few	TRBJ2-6	CASSTRGGLTGANVLTF	TGTGCCAGCAGCACCAGAGGGGGGTTGACTGGGGCCAACGTCCTGACTTTC
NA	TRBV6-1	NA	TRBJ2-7	CASSQGGYEQYF	TGTGCCAGCAGTCAGGGGGGGTACGAGCAGTACTTC
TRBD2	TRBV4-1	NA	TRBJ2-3	CASSPAGLKTYTDTQYF	TGCGCCAGCAGCCCGGCGGGACTAAAGACCTACACAGATACGCAGTATTTT
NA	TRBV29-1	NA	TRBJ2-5	CSVGTVMGETQYF	TGCAGCGTTGGGACAGTTATGGGAGAGACCCAGTACTTC
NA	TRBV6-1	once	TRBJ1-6	CASREQGYSPLHF	TGTGCCAGCAGGGAACAGGGATACTCACCCCTCCACTTT
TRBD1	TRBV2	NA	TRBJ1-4	CASAGEGQRATNEKLFF	TGTGCCAGCGCCGGTGAGGGACAGAGGGCAACTAATGAAAAACTGTTTTTT
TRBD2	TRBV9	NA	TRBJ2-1	CASIPLRASGGTYNEQFF	TGTGCCAGCATCCCCCTGAGGGCTAGCGGGGGCACCTACAATGAGCAGTTCTTC
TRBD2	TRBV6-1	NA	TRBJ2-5	CASSEFLADRETQYF	TGTGCCAGCAGTGAATTCCTAGCGGACCGGGAGACCCAGTACTTC
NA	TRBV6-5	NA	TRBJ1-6	CASSRDGYNSPLHF	TGTGCCAGCAGTCGGGACGGTTATAATTCACCCCTCCACTTT
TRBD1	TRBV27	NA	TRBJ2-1	CASSLGQGADNEQFF	TGTGCCAGCAGTTTAGGACAGGGGGCGGACAATGAGCAGTTCTTC
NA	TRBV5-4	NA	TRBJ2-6	CASTDLRASDFLPGANVLTF	TGTGCCAGCACCGACCTTAGGGCTAGCGATTTCCTGCCTGGGGCCAACGTCCTGACTTTC
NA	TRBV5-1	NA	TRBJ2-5	CASSLGVLREGETQYF	TGCGCCAGCAGCTTGGGTGTCTTGAGGGAAGGCGAGACCCAGTACTTC
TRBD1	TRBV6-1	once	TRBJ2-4	CASGQGGGAKNIQYF	TGTGCCAGCGGACAGGGAGGCGGGGCCAAAAACATTCAGTACTTC
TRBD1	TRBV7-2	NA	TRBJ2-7	CASSWMWDRGPYEQYF	TGTGCCAGCAGCTGGATGTGGGACAGGGGTCCCTACGAGCAGTACTTC
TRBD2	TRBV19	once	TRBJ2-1	CASSIDRLAGSDNEQFF	TGTGCCAGTAGTATAGACCGACTAGCGGGATCGGACAATGAGCAGTTCTTC
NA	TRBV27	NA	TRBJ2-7	CASSLPGSYEQYF	TGTGCCAGCAGCCTCCCGGGGTCCTACGAGCAGTACTTC
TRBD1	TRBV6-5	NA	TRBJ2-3	CASSYSLARGDTQYF	TGTGCCAGCAGTTACTCATTAGCCAGGGGGGATACGCAGTATTTT
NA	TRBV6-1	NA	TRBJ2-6	CASSVFSGANVLTF	TGTGCCAGCAGTGTGTTCTCTGGGGCCAACGTCCTGACTTTC
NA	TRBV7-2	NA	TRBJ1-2	CASSLVGRERGYTF	TGTGCCAGCAGCTTAGTTGGCAGGGAGCGCGGCTACACCTTC
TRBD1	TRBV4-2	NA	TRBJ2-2	CASSQALTGGAGELFF	TGTGCCAGCAGCCAAGCCCTGACAGGGGGTGCCGGGGAGCTGTTTTTT